This T cell receptor (beta chain) was captured by sequencing in a study of T cell changes during pregnancy in multiple sclerosis. The method was immunoSEQ multiplex PCR; TCRdb's version includes in-frame clones alone and lacks a portion of them. The sample shows roughly 29,000 clones, 85% to 95% of them seen only once. CDR1 and CDR2 from the germline V gene are LGHNA and YSLEER. CDR3 length: 15 residues. V trimming: 0 bases; J trimming: 2 bases; junction bases outside the gene matches: 0. The V and J genes are TRBV4-3 and TRBJ2-7; 11 bases fit TRBD1. This sequence was found in a female donor with multiple sclerosis, enrolled in a pregnancy study. The sample here was CD4+ T cells from peripheral blood mononuclear cells, taken after pregnancy. The CDR3 coding sequence is TGCGCCAGCAGCCAAGAGGGACAGGGGGCCTACGAGCAGTACTTC. This encodes CASSQEGQGAYEQYF.